Below, 10 T cell receptor beta chains from the same sample are listed, as sequenced in a study of T cell changes during pregnancy in multiple sclerosis. Measured with immunoSEQ multiplex PCR; TCRdb has only the in-frame clones, and not every one. The sample contains just under 65,000 clones, around 96% of which appear only once. Source: CD8+ T cells from peripheral blood mononuclear cells, taken after pregnancy. The receptor set was obtained from a female donor with multiple sclerosis, enrolled in a pregnancy study.

V gene TRBV25-1 combines with J gene TRBJ2-5; TRBD1 matches 12 bases. The germline V gene has CDR1 MGHDK and CDR2 SYGVNS. The CDR3 has 16 residues. J was trimmed by 1 base and V by 2 bases; bases with no gene match: 2. The CDR3 protein is CASSEGTGGSQETQYF. CDR3 nucleotides: TGTGCCAGCAGTGAAGGGACAGGGGGCTCCCAAGAGACCCAGTACTTC.

The chain combines TRBV7-6 with TRBJ2-7, with D unresolved. The V end was cut by 5 bases, the J end by 5 bases, with 16 bases between. Germline assignment: CDR1 SGHVS and CDR2 FNYEAQ. The CDR3 runs 14 residues. In DNA, the CDR3 is TGTGCCAGCAGCCCCACCCTGGGCCTCCACGAGCAGTACTTC. Amino acids: CASSPTLGLHEQYF.

The V gene is TRBV4-3, the J gene TRBJ1-2; 7 bases align to TRBD1. This CDR3 contains 14 residues. The germline V gene encodes CDR1 LGHNA and CDR2 YSLEER. The V segment lost 3 bases and the J segment 5 bases; nucleotides outside the gene matches: 6. CDR3 sequence (DNA): TGCGCCAGCAGCCAGACGGGGACAGTGTATGGCTACACCTTC. Protein product: CASSQTGTVYGYTF.

The rearrangement uses TRBV7-6 and TRBJ2-1; no definite D call. Trimming removed 2 bases at V and 0 bases at J, with 8 bases between. CDR1 and CDR2 (germline): SGHVS, FNYEAQ. The length of the CDR3 is 15 residues. The CDR3 protein is CASSLRGTSYNEQFF. DNA of the CDR3: TGTGCCAGCAGCTTAAGAGGAACCTCCTACAATGAGCAGTTCTTC.

The chain joins TRBV11-2 to TRBJ2-5, with D maybe TRBD2 (6 bases). The germline V gene encodes CDR1 SGHAT and CDR2 FQNNGV. The CDR3 loop spans 17 amino acids. Trimming left V 4 bases short and J 2 bases short, with 20 bases between. CDR3 protein: CASSWWEERREQETQYF. The DNA for the CDR3 is TGTGCCAGCAGCTGGTGGGAGGAGAGGAGGGAACAAGAGACCCAGTACTTC.

This chain links TRBV4-3 with TRBJ2-3; D call uncertain. Trimming removed 0 bases at V and 5 bases at J, with 6 bases between. The CDR3 is 13 residues long. The germline V gene has CDR1 LGHNA and CDR2 YSLEER. The CDR3 nucleotides are TGCGCCAGCAGCCAAGATTCAAAAGATACGCAGTATTTT. Translating gives CASSQDSKDTQYF.

The V gene is TRBV6-1, the J gene TRBJ2-6; perhaps TRBD1 as D (6 bases). Germline V gene lookup returns CDR1 MNHNS and CDR2 SASEGT. V was clipped by 6 bases and J by 2 bases, with 11 bases between them. The CDR3 spans 15 residues. The CDR3 DNA reads as TGTGCCAGCAGCCCGTACAGGGCTGGGGCCAACGTCCTGACTTTC. Residues: CASSPYRAGANVLTF.

This rearrangement joins TRBV7-9 to TRBJ2-1; unclear D gene. The length of the CDR3 is 12 residues. Trimming cost V 0 bases and J 10 bases, with 7 bases left between them. CDR1 is SEHNR and CDR2 is FQNEAQ in the germline V gene (reference sequence). The CDR3 nucleotides are TGTGCCAGCAGCTTAGCGGGCCGCGAGCAGTTCTTC. This sequence encodes CASSLAGREQFF.

V gene TRBV16 combines with J gene TRBJ2-7; 8 bases map to TRBD1. The J segment lost 1 base and the V segment lost 4 bases, leaving 3 bases of the junction unmatched. The germline gives CDR1 KGHSY, CDR2 FQNENV. The CDR3 extends over 14 amino acids. The CDR3 region has the DNA TGTGCCAGCAGCCCCGGGACAGGTTCCTACGAGCAGTACTTC. This gives the protein CASSPGTGSYEQYF. The full variable domain, its missing parts supplied by reference TRBV16 and TRBJ2-7, is GEEVAQTPKHLVRGEGQKAKLYCAPIKGHSYVFWYQQVLKNEFKFLISFQNENVFDETGMPKERFSAKCLPNSPCSLEIQATKLEDSAVYFCASSPGTGSYEQYFGPGTRLTVT.

Written as DNA, the CDR3 is TGTGCCAGCAGCCGCCTAGGAGGTTACGAGCAGTACTTC. It encodes CASSRLGGYEQYF. The chain uses TRBV4-2 and TRBJ2-7; maybe TRBD2 (5 bases). The V gene lost 4 bases and the J gene lost 4 bases, with 11 bases spanning the gap. This CDR3 is built from 13 residues. Germline V gives CDR1 LGHNA, CDR2 YNFKEQ.